This T cell receptor beta chain derives from a study of blood T cell repertoires in COVID-19. Study context: Samples taken during acute and convalescent COVID-19 were collected in the United States, Italy and Spain. Nucleic acid was either cDNA or gDNA, and it came from T cells, B-cell-depleted T cells, or PBMCs.

In the original workflow: Reference gene primer amplification gave nucleated cell count estimates. Method: immunoSEQ multiplex PCR; TCRdb's copy keeps in-frame clones and lacks some. V and J calls plus clone size are reproduced from that table; the DNA served to infer D and trimming. This repertoire shows around 76,000 clones, 85% found once; its top ten account for under 6%. Germline CDR1 and CDR2: LNHDA and SQIVND (reference sequence). The CDR3 runs to 14 residues. V was trimmed by 2 bases and J by 1 base, leaving 3 bases between them. This chain uses TRBV19 with TRBJ2-6, with no clear D. The source is a man at least 80 years old with acute or convalescent COVID-19. Sequencing was done on a sample of peripheral blood. CDR3: CASSISSGANVLTF. The CDR3 bases are TGTGCCAGTAGTATATCTTCTGGGGCCAACGTCCTGACTTTC.